The clone carrying this T cell receptor beta chain appeared once. Its antigen remains unidentified. The record originates from a study of shared clonotypes between healthy human individuals. Study-wide background: Three CD4 naive, three CD4 memory, two CD8 naive and one CD8 memory plate were used per donor.

Points from the study as a whole: Only blood samples were collected, and tissue repertoires likely differ. Naive subsets tended to show greater estimated richness than memory subsets.

Repertoires were generated with immunoSEQ multiplex PCR, while TCRdb's copy carries only in-frame clones and drops some. The sample shows approximately 1.5 million clones, 98% of them seen only once. The TCR comes from a young man in good health. The sample comprised naive CD4+ T cells sorted from blood. Described subset: CD45RA+ positively selected.

CDR3 region: CASIGNEQYF. In DNA form, the CDR3 reads TGTGCCAGCATAGGAAACGAGCAGTACTTC. The chain joins TRBV28 to TRBJ2-7; D unresolved. Germline CDR1 MDHEN, CDR2 SYDVKM. Trimming stripped 7 bases from V and 5 bases from J, with 6 bases between. CDR3 length: 10 amino acids.